A selection of T cell receptor beta chains follows, all from one sample in a study of a mutant IDH1 vaccine in newly diagnosed glioma. These receptors have no known antigen. The data were produced by immunoSEQ multiplex PCR, yet TCRdb's version contains in-frame clones alone and is incomplete. The repertoire holds approximately 60,000 clones, with 85% to 90% as singletons. The sequencing used PBMCs, collected from a glioma patient whose treatment included an IDH1 peptide vaccine. The receptors shown here come from a woman between 40 and 50 years old with glioma. The CDR3 runs from the conserved cysteine through the conserved F or W. The D gene is left open where the match is weak. For some rows the clone size is stated as once, few or many, or as a class when expanded; others skip it.

v_call	d_call	clone_size	j_call	cdr3_aa	cdr3_nt
TRBV15	NA	NA	TRBJ1-5	CATSRERQLSNQPQHF	TGTGCCACCAGCAGAGAACGACAGCTAAGCAATCAGCCCCAGCATTTT
TRBV7-9	NA	NA	TRBJ2-5	CASRRQAQETQYF	TGTGCCAGCCGGCGACAGGCTCAAGAGACCCAGTACTTC
TRBV28	TRBD1	NA	TRBJ1-2	CASSSRQGAGDNYGYTF	TGTGCCAGCAGTTCTAGACAGGGGGCAGGGGATAACTATGGCTACACCTTC
TRBV2	TRBD2	NA	TRBJ2-2	CASRLAGGPTGELFF	TGTGCCAGCAGACTAGCGGGAGGGCCCACCGGGGAGCTGTTTTTT
TRBV5-1	TRBD1	NA	TRBJ2-7	CASSYDRGQYEQYF	TGCGCCAGCAGCTACGACAGGGGGCAATACGAGCAGTACTTC
TRBV15	NA	few	TRBJ1-1	CATSRERRRGEAFF	TGTGCCACCAGCAGAGAGAGGAGGAGGGGTGAAGCTTTCTTT
TRBV19	TRBD1	NA	TRBJ1-1	CASSWDRGDEAFF	TGTGCCAGTAGTTGGGACAGGGGGGATGAAGCTTTCTTT
TRBV5-4	TRBD2	NA	TRBJ2-3	CASSLAAGEGIDTQYF	TGTGCCAGCAGCTTGGCAGCGGGAGAAGGTATAGATACGCAGTATTTT
TRBV5-5	NA	NA	TRBJ1-2	CASSLWLQSAYGYTF	TGTGCCAGCAGCTTGTGGTTACAGTCAGCCTATGGCTACACCTTC
TRBV5-4	NA	NA	TRBJ2-2	CASSSGGTGYTGELFF	TGTGCCAGCAGCTCGGGGGGGACAGGGTACACCGGGGAGCTGTTTTTT
TRBV10-1	NA	NA	TRBJ2-2	CASSVRPDTGELFF	TGCGCCAGCAGTGTCCGTCCGGACACCGGGGAGCTGTTTTTT
TRBV6-6	NA	once	TRBJ1-1	CASSYVENTEAFF	TGTGCCAGCAGTTACGTGGAAAACACTGAAGCTTTCTTT
TRBV5-1	NA	once	TRBJ2-1	CASSSGPGNEQFF	TGCGCCAGCAGCTCGGGACCGGGGAATGAGCAGTTCTTC
TRBV30	TRBD1	NA	TRBJ2-7	CAWTRTGRPYEQYF	TGTGCCTGGACCCGGACAGGGCGCCCCTACGAGCAGTACTTC
TRBV9	NA	NA	TRBJ2-3	CASSMGGRLSTDTQYF	TGTGCCAGCAGCATGGGGGGGCGCCTTAGCACAGATACGCAGTATTTT
TRBV27	TRBD1	NA	TRBJ2-1	CASSFGTGTYNEQFF	TGTGCCAGCAGTTTCGGGACAGGGACCTACAATGAGCAGTTCTTC
TRBV23-1	TRBD1	NA	TRBJ1-2	CASKQGGADGYTF	TGCGCCAGCAAACAGGGGGGGGCGGATGGCTACACCTTC
TRBV7-8	NA	once	TRBJ2-1	CASSFPLPQGHNEQFF	TGTGCCAGCAGCTTCCCCCTCCCCCAGGGCCACAATGAGCAGTTCTTC
TRBV6-6	NA	NA	TRBJ2-7	CASSSPPTEQYF	TGTGCCAGCAGTTCCCCCCCCACCGAGCAGTACTTC
TRBV28	TRBD1	NA	TRBJ1-5	CASSFPGQAYSNQPQHF	TGTGCCAGCAGTTTTCCGGGACAGGCTTATAGCAATCAGCCCCAGCATTTT
TRBV4-3	TRBD1	NA	TRBJ1-1	CASSQDRGLPEAFF	TGCGCCAGCAGCCAAGACAGGGGGCTCCCTGAAGCTTTCTTT
TRBV5-1	TRBD1	NA	TRBJ1-2	CASSLAGQEGYGYTF	TGCGCCAGCAGCTTGGCGGGACAGGAGGGATATGGCTACACCTTC
TRBV5-1	NA	once	TRBJ2-7	CASSSPSINEQYF	TGCGCCAGCAGCTCTCCTAGCATCAACGAGCAGTACTTC
TRBV21-1	NA	NA	TRBJ1-2	CASMRPNYGYTF	TGTGCCAGCATGCGTCCTAACTATGGCTACACCTTC
TRBV7-2	NA	NA	TRBJ1-1	CASSLEGSATEAFF	TGTGCCAGCAGCTTAGAGGGTTCGGCCACTGAAGCTTTCTTT
TRBV5-6	NA	NA	TRBJ2-7	CASSFGGSYEQYF	TGTGCCAGCAGCTTTGGGGGCTCCTACGAGCAGTACTTC
TRBV11-3	NA	NA	TRBJ2-5	CASTRPCGIETQYF	TGTGCCAGCACCCGACCCTGCGGGATCGAGACCCAGTACTTC
TRBV25-1	NA	NA	TRBJ1-6	CATSGLRKGSPLHF	TGTGCCACCTCGGGCCTCCGGAAGGGTTCACCCCTCCACTTT
TRBV18	TRBD1	NA	TRBJ1-1	CASSPGTGPNTEAFF	TGTGCCAGCTCACCAGGGACAGGGCCGAACACTGAAGCTTTCTTT
TRBV5-1	NA	NA	TRBJ2-2	CASSSEGPTGELFF	TGCGCCAGCAGCTCCGAGGGACCCACCGGGGAGCTGTTTTTT
TRBV18	NA	NA	TRBJ1-1	CASSPRIVGGNTEAFF	TGTGCCAGCTCACCACGGATTGTCGGCGGGAACACTGAAGCTTTCTTT
TRBV11-2	TRBD1	NA	TRBJ2-5	CASTQDRGRETQYF	TGTGCCAGCACGCAGGACAGGGGGAGAGAGACCCAGTACTTC
TRBV5-1	TRBD1	NA	TRBJ2-3	CASSPLLGQGAADTQYF	TGCGCCAGCAGCCCTCTTTTGGGACAGGGGGCGGCAGATACGCAGTATTTT
TRBV5-4	TRBD2	NA	TRBJ2-7	CASSSQPGGGSEQYF	TGTGCCAGCAGCTCCCAGCCGGGCGGGGGGAGCGAGCAGTACTTC
TRBV6-6	TRBD2	NA	TRBJ2-1	CASRKAGGLNNEQFF	TGTGCCAGCAGAAAAGCGGGGGGCCTCAACAATGAGCAGTTCTTC
TRBV2	NA	once	TRBJ2-3	CASMGNRVSTDTQYF	TGTGCCAGCATGGGAAACCGGGTTAGCACAGATACGCAGTATTTT
TRBV4-1	NA	NA	TRBJ2-3	CASSRTGVPDTQYF	TGCGCCAGCAGCCGAACTGGGGTCCCAGATACGCAGTATTTT
TRBV7-8	NA	NA	TRBJ2-5	CASSPLQGFQETQYF	TGTGCCAGCAGCCCTCTGCAGGGATTTCAAGAGACCCAGTACTTC